The 5 T cell receptor beta chains given below trace back to one sample, sequenced in a study of blood T cell repertoires in COVID-19 (dated by TCRdb to the early 2020s). To prepare the library, the immunoSEQ multiplex PCR assay was applied. Drawn from immuneACCESS, this table holds only the in-frame rearrangements with V and J called that TCRdb kept. Clones are partly lost; checked studies trace under half to an unresolved V gene and leave the rest unexplained. The sample table lists about 260,000 clones, about 87% of them with a count of one. About 3% of the sample comes from the top ten. Specimen: PBMCs or T cells enriched from blood (not recorded which). All receptors come from a woman in her fifties or sixties who had recovered from COVID-19.

The chain is built from TRBV5-1 and TRBJ2-1, with D hard to call. Trimming shortened V by 1 base and J by 4 bases, and 12 bases separated the two germline ends. The germline V gene encodes CDR1 SGHRS and CDR2 YFSETQ. CDR3 length: 15 amino acids. The CDR3 sequence: CASSLNTGVYNEQFF. Written as DNA, the CDR3 is TGCGCCAGCAGCTTGAACACCGGAGTATACAATGAGCAGTTCTTC.

The V gene is TRBV6-5, the J gene TRBJ1-2, with TRBD1 identical over 8 bases. Looked up from germline, CDR1 is MNHEY and CDR2 is SVGAGI. The CDR3 extends over 11 amino acids. After removal of 6 bases from V and 9 bases from J, the junction contained 3 bases not matched to a gene. The CDR3, as DNA: TGTGCCAGCAGCTCAGGGGGCAGCTACACCTTC. Translating it yields CASSSGGSYTF.

The chain joins TRBV7-9 to TRBJ2-7, with D perhaps matching TRBD2 (5 bases). V lost 6 bases and J lost 2, with 14 bases in between. Germline CDR1 SEHNR, CDR2 FQNEAQ (reference sequence). The CDR3 loop spans 14 amino acids. CDR3 bases: TGTGCCAGCAGTCACCCGGGAAGTGCCTACGAGCAGTACTTC. Protein product: CASSHPGSAYEQYF. Using reference TRBV7-9 and TRBJ2-7 for the parts outside the CDR3, the full variable domain is DTGVSQNPRHKITKRGQNVTFRCDPISEHNRLYWYRQTLGQGPEFLTYFQNEAQLEKSRLLSDRFSAERPKGSFSTLEIQRTEQGDSAMYLCASSHPGSAYEQYFGPGTRLTVT.

This chain links TRBV27 with TRBJ1-4; TRBD1 agrees at 8 bases. Germline V gene lookup returns CDR1 MNHEY and CDR2 SMNVEV (reference sequence). The V and J ends lost 2 bases and 8 bases, in that order; junction bases with no gene match: 7. This CDR3 is 15 amino acids long. The chain's CDR3 is CASSLGRGRGEKLFF. CDR3 bases: TGTGCCAGCAGTTTAGGCAGGGGGCGAGGGGAAAAACTGTTTTTT.

The J gene is TRBJ2-3, the V gene TRBV9; TRBD2 matches at 9 bases. The CDR3 extends over 16 amino acids. From germline, CDR1 is SGDLS and CDR2 YYNGEE. The ends lost 0 bases at V and 2 bases at J; junction bases unmatched: 4. The CDR3 reads CASSVGGGRATDTQYF. Written as DNA, the CDR3 is TGTGCCAGCAGCGTAGGTGGCGGGAGGGCCACAGATACGCAGTATTTT.